Below, 32 T cell receptor beta chains from the same sample are listed, as sequenced in a study of cytomegalovirus exposure and HLA in healthy donors. Use of 60 Vbeta and 13 Jbeta primers characterized the PCR. TCRdb keeps only in-frame clones here, not all; method: immunoSEQ multiplex PCR. Of 210,000 or so clones in the sample, 70% to 90% were seen once. The material sequenced was PBMCs. The receptor set was obtained from a girl aged 2 to 10 in good health and CMV-seronegative.

The J gene is TRBJ2-2, the V gene TRBV7-9, with a weak D call TRBD1 (5 bases). The germline gives CDR1 SEHNR, CDR2 FQNEAQ (reference sequence). Trimming took 8 bases from V and 7 from J, leaving 17 bases between them. The CDR3 covers 14 residues. The CDR3 DNA reads TGTGCCAGCGACAGCCCAGACTGGGGCGGGGAGCTGTTTTTT. This gives the protein CASDSPDWGGELFF.

This chain links TRBV7-9 with TRBJ1-2; D is uncertain. V gave up 0 bases and J gave up 8 bases, with 16 bases separating them. This CDR3 comprises 15 residues. From germline, CDR1 is SEHNR and CDR2 FQNEAQ (reference sequence). As DNA, the CDR3 is TGTGCCAGCAGCTTAGCCAAGGACGGGAGAAGCGGCTACACCTTC. Translating gives CASSLAKDGRSGYTF.

This sequence joins TRBV2 and TRBJ2-7; 7 bases are shared with TRBD2. V was clipped by 4 bases and J by 2 bases; unmatched bases: 8. Germline CDR1 and CDR2: SNHLY and FYNNEI. The CDR3 length is 15 residues. The CDR3 DNA is TGTGCCAGCAGTGTGGGAGGGGCCGACACCTACGAGCAGTACTTC. Its translation is CASSVGGADTYEQYF.

The J gene is TRBJ2-7, the V gene TRBV28, with TRBD2 matching over 7 bases. The CDR3 loop spans 14 amino acids. The germline gives CDR1 MDHEN, CDR2 SYDVKM. V shed 5 bases, J shed 3 bases, and the junction held 7 bases outside the gene matches. CDR3 DNA: TGTGCCAGCAGTCGAACTAGCGTGTACTACGAGCAGTACTTC. This sequence encodes CASSRTSVYYEQYF.

This rearrangement joins TRBV19 to TRBJ1-4; TRBD1 aligns across 9 bases. Germline V gene data show CDR1 as LNHDA and CDR2 as SQIVND (reference sequence). The junction had 1 base not matched to a gene; V was cut back by 3 bases and J by 5 bases. This CDR3 spans 14 amino acids. The CDR3 here is CASSIGQGNEKLFF. CDR3 nucleotide sequence: TGTGCCAGTAGTATCGGACAGGGGAATGAAAAACTGTTTTTT.

The chain couples TRBV6-5 to TRBJ2-3; TRBD1 might be the D (5 bases). Germline CDR1 MNHEY, CDR2 SVGAGI. The CDR3 has 15 residues. The germline V and J ends were trimmed by 0 bases and 3 bases, with 10 bases remaining between them. CDR3 in DNA: TGTGCCAGCAGTTACTCCACAGGACGGACAGATACGCAGTATTTT. Protein: CASSYSTGRTDTQYF.

This clone has a single count. The chain couples TRBV19 to TRBJ2-3, with 11 nucleotides matching TRBD2. Germline V CDR1 and CDR2: LNHDA, SQIVND (reference sequence). There are 16 residues in the CDR3. V lost 0 bases, J lost 6 bases, and 5 bases stayed unmatched. CDR3 sequence: CASSIDRRLAGDTQYF. The CDR3 coding sequence is TGTGCCAGTAGTATAGATCGCAGACTAGCGGGGGATACGCAGTATTTT.

The V call is TRBV5-1, the J call TRBJ2-7; 7 bases map to TRBD1. V shed 2 bases and J 4 bases; nucleotides not matched to a gene: 6. The CDR3 covers 14 residues. The V gene's germline CDR1 is SGHRS and CDR2 YFSETQ. CDR3 region: CASSFQGVAYEQYF. CDR3 DNA: TGCGCCAGCAGCTTCCAGGGGGTAGCGTACGAGCAGTACTTC.

The V call is TRBV28, the J call TRBJ2-7, with 7 bases matching TRBD1. Per the germline V gene, CDR1 is MDHEN and CDR2 is SYDVKM. The V gene end was trimmed by 2 bases and the J gene end by 4 bases; junction bases not matched to a gene: 5. The CDR3 covers 14 residues. The CDR3 DNA follows: TGTGCCAGCAGTTTAACTGGGGACAGTTACGAGCAGTACTTC. Translation: CASSLTGDSYEQYF. The full variable domain, completed using reference TRBV28 and TRBJ2-7, is DVKVTQSSRYLVKRTGEKVFLECVQDMDHENMFWYRQDPGLGLRLIYFSYDVKMKEKGDIPEGYSVSREKKERFSLILESASTNQTSMYLCASSLTGDSYEQYFGPGTRLTVT.

The chain has TRBV2 and TRBJ2-1; no definite D call. CDR3 length: 14 residues. V was cut by 8 bases and J by 0 bases, with 11 bases left in between. Germline V gene lookup returns CDR1 SNHLY and CDR2 FYNNEI. CDR3 nucleotide sequence: TGTGCCAGCTCCCCTGAGAGCTCCTACAATGAGCAGTTCTTC. Translating it yields CASSPESSYNEQFF.

This clone appeared a single time. The rearrangement joins TRBV5-4 to TRBJ2-5, with 8 bases fitting TRBD2. J was trimmed by 2 bases and V by 5 bases; bases with no gene match: 5. There are 14 residues in the CDR3. Germline CDR1 reads SGHNT; CDR2 reads YYREEE (reference sequence). The CDR3 nucleotides are TGTGCCAGCAGTAAGCGGGGGACACAAGAGACCCAGTACTTC. Amino acid sequence: CASSKRGTQETQYF.

As to this clone: At one boundary the junction diverges from the germline segment, which might be a read error. This sequence joins TRBV29-1 and TRBJ1-3, with a possible D match to TRBD1 (5 bases). Germline assignment: CDR1 SQVTM and CDR2 ANQGSEA. The CDR3 runs to 14 residues. This chain's CDR3 is CSTHGGFAGNTMYF. The CDR3 bases are TGCAGCACCCACGGGGGGTTCGCTGGAAACACCATGTATTTT.

The CDR3, as DNA: TGTGCCAGCAGCGGGACAGCTACTGAAGCTTTCTTT. Translating gives CASSGTATEAFF. V gene TRBV2 combines with J gene TRBJ1-1, with 7 positions matching TRBD1. The length of the CDR3 is 12 residues. V was pared by 6 bases and J by 5 bases, with 3 bases of the junction left unmatched. From germline, CDR1 is SNHLY and CDR2 FYNNEI.

The chain links TRBV6-5 to TRBJ1-2; a possible D gene is TRBD1 (5 bases). Germline values: CDR1 MNHEY, CDR2 SVGAGI. V was cut by 0 bases and J by 5 bases, with 16 bases left in between. The CDR3 sequence is 16 residues long. The DNA of the CDR3 is TGTGCCAGCAGTTACTCGAAGGTTGGGGCTCTATATGGCTACACCTTC. Translated, it gives CASSYSKVGALYGYTF.

The chain is built from TRBV2 and TRBJ2-1; 9 bases are a match to TRBD1. The CDR3 has 17 amino acids. The germline V gene has CDR1 SNHLY and CDR2 FYNNEI. J was trimmed by 5 bases and V by 3 bases; bases with no gene match: 11. The CDR3 coding sequence is TGTGCCAGCAGTGACCCGGGGGGACAGGGAGAGGACAATGAGCAGTTCTTC. Translated: CASSDPGGQGEDNEQFF.

The chain recombines TRBV6-5 with TRBJ2-1; D uncertain. The germline V and J ends were trimmed by 0 bases and 8 bases, with 17 bases remaining between them. The CDR3 covers 16 residues. CDR1 and CDR2 (germline): MNHEY, SVGAGI. DNA for the CDR3: TGTGCCAGCAGTTACTCAGTCCAAAAGCCCTTCGATGAGCAGTTCTTC. It codes for CASSYSVQKPFDEQFF.

The J gene is TRBJ2-1, the V gene TRBV12-5; 8 bases are a match to TRBD2. V shed 4 bases and J 4 bases; nucleotides not matched to a gene: 9. The CDR3 is made up of 16 amino acids. Per germline, CDR1 LGHNT and CDR2 FRNRAP. CDR3 bases: TGTGCTAGTGGTTCCCCGCGGGAGGCTCGGTACAATGAGCAGTTCTTC. This sequence encodes CASGSPREARYNEQFF.

The chain couples TRBV2 to TRBJ2-6; D call uncertain. The CDR3 loop spans 15 amino acids. V lost 8 bases and J lost 0, with 11 bases in between. Looked up from germline, CDR1 is SNHLY and CDR2 is FYNNEI. The CDR3 DNA reads as TGTGCCAGCGGCTCAGGCCCCTCTGGGGCCAACGTCCTGACTTTC. The encoded protein is CASGSGPSGANVLTF.

The chain combines TRBV27 with TRBJ2-7, with 8 positions matching TRBD2. This CDR3 is 14 amino acids long. In germline, CDR1 is MNHEY, CDR2 SMNVEV (reference sequence). After removal of 3 bases from V and 3 bases from J, the junction contained 4 bases not matched to a gene. The DNA of the CDR3 is TGTGCCAGCAGTTTTACTAGCGGTTACTACGAGCAGTACTTC. The encoded protein is CASSFTSGYYEQYF.

In DNA form, the CDR3 reads TGCGCCAGCAGCTTGGTGTGGCGGGGGGGCTCTGGGTCCGCAGATACGCAGTATTTT. This gives the protein CASSLVWRGGSGSADTQYF. This rearrangement joins TRBV5-1 to TRBJ2-3; 9 bases map to TRBD2. The length of the CDR3 is 19 residues. Germline lookup yields CDR1 SGHRS and CDR2 YFSETQ. With V trimmed by 0 bases and J by 4 bases, 15 bases remained unmatched.

This clone was observed a handful of times. This sequence joins TRBV6-1 and TRBJ2-5; 11 bases align to TRBD2. The V and J ends lost 3 bases and 4 bases, in that order; junction bases with no gene match: 4. The CDR3 extends over 15 amino acids. From germline, CDR1 is MNHNS and CDR2 SASEGT. CDR3 coding DNA: TGTGCCAGCAGTGAGGGACTAGCGGTACGAGAGACCCAGTACTTC. Translating it yields CASSEGLAVRETQYF.

The gene calls are TRBV7-6 and TRBJ2-5, with 9 bases aligning to TRBD2. In germline, CDR1 is SGHVS, CDR2 FNYEAQ. The V gene end was trimmed by 1 base and the J gene end by 5 bases; junction bases not matched to a gene: 8. The CDR3 contains 16 residues. CDR3 in amino acids: CASSLEGLAGMETQYF. In DNA form, the CDR3 reads TGTGCCAGCAGCTTAGAAGGGCTAGCGGGGATGGAGACCCAGTACTTC. The full variable domain, in which reference TRBV7-6 and TRBJ2-5 provide the parts outside the CDR3, is GAGVSQSPRYKVTKRGQDVALRCDPISGHVSLYWYRQALGQGPEFLTYFNYEAQQDKSGLPNDRFSAERPEGSISTLTIQRTEQRDSAMYRCASSLEGLAGMETQYFGPGTRLLVL.

The CDR3 loop reads CASSLRGSLSYEQYF. As DNA, the CDR3 is TGCGCCAGCAGCTTGCGCGGGAGTCTTTCCTACGAGCAGTACTTC. The V call is TRBV5-1, the J call TRBJ2-7; TRBD2 aligns across 7 bases. Germline CDR1 SGHRS, CDR2 YFSETQ. CDR3 length equals 15 residues. J was trimmed by 1 base and V by 1 base; bases with no gene match: 5.

CDR3 protein: CASSYSRTGGQETQYF. The CDR3 DNA follows: TGTGCCAGCAGTTACTCGAGGACAGGGGGCCAAGAGACCCAGTACTTC. The chain uses TRBV6-5 and TRBJ2-5; 10 bases line up with TRBD1. The CDR3 runs to 16 residues. Germline CDR1 MNHEY, CDR2 SVGAGI. The trim removed 0 bases at V and 1 base at J, leaving 2 bases unmatched.

The CDR3 sequence: CATGSGATYEQYF. Written as DNA, the CDR3 is TGTGCCACCGGTAGCGGGGCAACCTACGAGCAGTACTTC. This chain joins TRBV5-4 and TRBJ2-7; 8 bases fit TRBD2. In germline, CDR1 is SGHNT, CDR2 YYREEE (reference sequence). V lost 9 bases, J lost 2 bases, and 7 bases stayed unmatched. CDR3 size: 13 residues.

With respect to this clone: One junction end does not reproduce the germline sequence, and a read error may be involved. The CDR3 bases are TGTGCCAGCAGCCAGATCGGGGTTCAAGGGACCCAGTACTTC. Its translation is CASSQIGVQGTQYF. V usage is TRBV14 and J usage is TRBJ2-5; a weak D match, TRBD2 (5 bases). Germline CDR1 reads SGHDN; CDR2 reads FVKESK. The CDR3 sequence is 14 residues long.

The chain is built from TRBV12-5 and TRBJ2-7; D perhaps matches TRBD1 (6 bases). V was trimmed by 3 bases and J by 5 bases, leaving 20 bases between them. CDR3 size: 16 residues. Germline values: CDR1 LGHNT, CDR2 FRNRAP. CDR3 protein: CASGLPGEGHFHEQYF. DNA of the CDR3: TGTGCTAGTGGTTTACCCGGCGAGGGACATTTCCACGAGCAGTACTTC.

The J gene is TRBJ2-1, the V gene TRBV6-5; D is possibly TRBD2 (6 bases). The CDR3 has 15 residues. Trimming pared 2 bases from V and 2 bases from J, leaving 10 bases between. The germline gives CDR1 MNHEY, CDR2 SVGAGI. The CDR3 reads CASSYGGNPYNEQFF. The CDR3 DNA follows: TGTGCCAGCAGTTACGGAGGGAACCCCTACAATGAGCAGTTCTTC.

The chain combines TRBV27 with TRBJ2-4, with 11 bases fitting TRBD1. CDR1 and CDR2 from the germline V gene are MNHEY and SMNVEV (reference sequence). V shed 6 bases, J shed 0 bases, and the junction held 7 bases outside the gene matches. This CDR3 has 17 amino acids. The DNA of the CDR3 is TGTGCCAGCAGCTGGGACAGGGGGACAGTAGCCAAAAACATTCAGTACTTC. This encodes CASSWDRGTVAKNIQYF.

The chain uses TRBV11-1 and TRBJ2-1; weak D call: TRBD1 (5 bases). The CDR3 length is 14 residues. V was pared by 1 base and J by 4 bases, with 8 bases between. Per germline, CDR1 SGHAT and CDR2 FQDESV (reference sequence). CDR3 coding DNA: TGTGCCAGCAGCTTAGGAAGGGGATACAATGAGCAGTTCTTC. It is translated as CASSLGRGYNEQFF.

This chain uses TRBV10-2 with TRBJ2-2; possibly TRBD2 for D (5 bases). Germline V gene sequence: CDR1 WSHSY, CDR2 SAAADI. The CDR3 loop spans 20 amino acids. With 6 bases removed from V and 2 bases from J, the gap between germline ends came to 28 bases. DNA for the CDR3: TGCGCCAGCAGGACTGCTCTTAGCAGTAGCGTAATGGCCAACACCGGGGAGCTGTTTTTT. Amino acid sequence: CASRTALSSSVMANTGELFF.

This chain connects TRBV5-5 to TRBJ2-3; 7 bases fit TRBD1. Looked up from germline, CDR1 is SGHKS and CDR2 is YYEKEE (reference sequence). The CDR3 contains 17 residues. V gave up 0 bases and J gave up 6 bases; unmatched junction bases: 13. CDR3 region: CASSLGPRGRGEDTQYF. Written as DNA, the CDR3 is TGTGCCAGCAGCTTGGGTCCTAGGGGGCGAGGAGAGGATACGCAGTATTTT.